Below, one T cell receptor beta chain is given with its context. The V gene lost 5 bases and the J gene lost 6 bases, with 14 bases spanning the gap. Germline loops: CDR1 SGHNT, CDR2 YENEEA. The CDR3 consists of 13 residues. The source of the sample is a study of blood T cell repertoires in COVID-19. The protocol was immunoSEQ multiplex PCR, while the TCRdb copy is restricted to in-frame clones and leaves out a portion. This sample has some 240,000 clones; about 86% occur once, and the top ten carry less than 4%. The chain links TRBV11-3 to TRBJ2-7; tentatively, D is TRBD2 (6 bases). The sequence derives from a woman in her 40s with acute COVID-19. The sample comprised PBMCs or T cells enriched from blood (not recorded which). The CDR3 bases are TGTGCCAGCAGCCCTTCCCCGGGAGTCGAGCAGTACTTC. Its translation: CASSPSPGVEQYF.